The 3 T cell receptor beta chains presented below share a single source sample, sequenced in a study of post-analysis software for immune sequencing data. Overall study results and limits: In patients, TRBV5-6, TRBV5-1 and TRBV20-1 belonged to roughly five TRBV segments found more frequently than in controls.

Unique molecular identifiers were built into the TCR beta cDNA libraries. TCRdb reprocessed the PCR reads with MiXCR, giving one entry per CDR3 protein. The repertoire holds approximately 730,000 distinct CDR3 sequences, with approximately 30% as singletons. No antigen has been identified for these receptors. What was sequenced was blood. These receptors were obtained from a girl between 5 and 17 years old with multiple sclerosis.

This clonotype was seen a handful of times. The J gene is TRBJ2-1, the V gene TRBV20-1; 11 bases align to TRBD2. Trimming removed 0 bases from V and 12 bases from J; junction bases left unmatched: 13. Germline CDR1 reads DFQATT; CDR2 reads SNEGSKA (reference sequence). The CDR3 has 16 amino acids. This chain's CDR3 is CSARDRLAGSKVGQFF. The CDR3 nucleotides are TGCAGTGCTAGAGACCGACTAGCGGGGTCAAAGGTCGGGCAGTTCTTC.

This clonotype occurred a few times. This CDR3 is CAISESSGFSPLHF. The DNA for the CDR3 is TGTGCCATCAGTGAGTCAAGCGGATTCTCGCCCCTCCACTTT. J is TRBJ1-6 and V is TRBV10-3, with D hard to call. CDR1 is ENHRY, CDR2 SYGVKD, per germline. Deletions cut 0 bases from V and 13 bases from J, with 13 bases between. The CDR3 length is 14 residues.

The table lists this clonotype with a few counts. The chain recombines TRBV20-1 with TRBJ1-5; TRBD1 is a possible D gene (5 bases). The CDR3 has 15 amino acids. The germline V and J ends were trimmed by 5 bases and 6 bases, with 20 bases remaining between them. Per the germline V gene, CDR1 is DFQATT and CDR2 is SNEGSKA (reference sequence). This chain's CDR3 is CSAPVLGSGVQPQHF. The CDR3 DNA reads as TGCAGTGCTCCTGTCCTGGGGTCGGGGGTTCAGCCCCAGCATTTT.